Below are 21 T cell receptor beta chains sequenced from a single sample in a study of shared clonotypes between healthy human individuals. The assay was immunoSEQ multiplex PCR, and TCRdb's table has in-frame clones only and misses some. This table holds nearly 1 million clones, approximately 76% found once. Sequencing was performed on memory CD4+ T cells sorted from blood. Stated subset: CD45RA-negative fraction. These receptors were taken from a man aged 18 to 30 in good health.

This clone was counted a few times. The chain recombines TRBV25-1 with TRBJ2-2; the match to TRBD2 covers 11 bases. From germline, CDR1 is MGHDK and CDR2 SYGVNS. There are 16 residues in the CDR3. V trimming: 4 bases; J trimming: 2 bases; junction bases outside the gene matches: 3. CDR3 nucleotide sequence: TGTGCCAGCAGTGCCGGGACTAGCGGTAACACCGGGGAGCTGTTTTTT. It translates to CASSAGTSGNTGELFF.

This chain joins TRBV1 and TRBJ2-1; the table gives TRBD2 as D, unverified against the DNA. TRBV1 is a pseudogene locus. The CDR3 length is 19 residues. CDR3 sequence reads: CTSSHPPAVSGGSYNEQFF. In nucleotides, the CDR3 is TGCACCAGCAGCCATCCCCCCGCCGTTAGCGGGGGTTCCTACAATGAGCAGTTCTTC.

As regards this clone: This CDR3 is also generated by other DNA sequences in the sample. The CDR3 region has the DNA TGTGCCATCAGTGAGGCTGGGGACTATGGCTACACCTTC. This codes for CAISEAGDYGYTF. The chain links TRBV10-3 to TRBJ1-2; D unclear. V was cut by 2 bases and J by 3 bases, with 7 bases left in between. CDR1 and CDR2 (germline): ENHRY, SYGVKD. The CDR3 totals 13 residues.

The CDR3 reads CATSLQRGGQETQYF. Here the CDR3 DNA reads TGTGCCACCTCCCTTCAGCGGGGGGGACAAGAGACCCAGTACTTC. The chain uses TRBV11-2 and TRBJ2-5, with 10 bases lining up with TRBD2. Germline CDR1 is SGHAT and CDR2 is FQNNGV. Germline trimming cut 10 bases from V and 2 bases from J; bases unmatched to any gene: 10. CDR3 length equals 15 residues.

This clone was counted only a few times. This chain links TRBV28 with TRBJ1-1; D is uncertain. With 6 bases removed from V and 0 bases from J, the gap between germline ends came to 17 bases. The CDR3 contains 16 residues. Germline CDR1 is MDHEN and CDR2 is SYDVKM. CDR3 DNA: TGTGCCAGCAGGGGTCACAAGATAGCCATGAACACTGAAGCTTTCTTT. This codes for CASRGHKIAMNTEAFF. Looking up the rest from reference TRBV28 and TRBJ1-1 gives the full variable domain: DVKVTQSSRYLVKRTGEKVFLECVQDMDHENMFWYRQDPGLGLRLIYFSYDVKMKEKGDIPEGYSVSREKKERFSLILESASTNQTSMYLCASRGHKIAMNTEAFFGQGTRLTVV.

V is TRBV5-1 and J is TRBJ1-1; D remains ambiguous. V was cut by 3 bases and J by 1 base, with 7 bases left in between. Germline V gene lookup returns CDR1 SGHRS and CDR2 YFSETQ. The CDR3 has 13 amino acids. The CDR3 reads CASSWAGNTEAFF. The CDR3 DNA reads TGCGCCAGCAGCTGGGCGGGGAACACTGAAGCTTTCTTT.

The chain combines TRBV6-6 with TRBJ1-5; D is unresolved. The CDR3 loop spans 13 amino acids. Germline loops: CDR1 MNHNY, CDR2 SVGAGI (reference sequence). V dropped 2 bases and J dropped 8 bases, with 10 bases sitting between them. CDR3 in amino acids: CASSYDGEEPQHF. The CDR3 region has the DNA TGTGCCAGCAGTTACGACGGAGAAGAGCCCCAGCATTTT.

CDR3 DNA: TGTGCCAGCACCCCGCTAGCCCCGTCCTACGAGCAGTACTTC. Its translation: CASTPLAPSYEQYF. This chain joins TRBV7-3 and TRBJ2-7; possibly TRBD2 for D (5 bases). The V gene lost 7 bases and the J gene lost 1 base, with 14 bases spanning the gap. This CDR3 comprises 14 residues. Germline V gives CDR1 SGHTA, CDR2 FQGTGA. The full variable domain, rest sourced from reference TRBV7-3 and TRBJ2-7, is GAGVSQTPSNKVTEKGKYVELRCDPISGHTALYWYRQSLGQGPEFLIYFQGTGAADDSGLPNDRFFAVRPEGSVSTLKIQRTERGDSAVYLCASTPLAPSYEQYFGPGTRLTVT.

The chain carries TRBV6-1 and TRBJ2-2; tentative D call: TRBD2 (6 bases). This CDR3 is built from 14 residues. Germline-derived CDR1 and CDR2 are MNHNS and SASEGT. Trimming took off 3 bases at V and 5 bases at J, with 10 bases between the two ends. The CDR3 DNA is TGTGCCAGCAGTGATAGGCTAGCGACCGGGGAGCTGTTTTTT. Encoded protein: CASSDRLATGELFF.

This clone was seen only once. The rearrangement joins TRBV7-2 to TRBJ2-1; D not certain. Trimming left V 1 base short and J 7 bases short, with 14 bases between. This CDR3 spans 15 amino acids. The germline V gene encodes CDR1 SGHTA and CDR2 FQGNSA. The CDR3 DNA reads TGTGCCAGCAGCTTAGTAGCCGGTCCCGGGAATGAGCAGTTCTTC. It specifies CASSLVAGPGNEQFF.

CDR3 amino acids: CASRGGAGRTGELFF. The CDR3 DNA reads TGTGCCAGCAGAGGTGGAGCAGGGAGGACCGGGGAGCTGTTTTTT. The chain couples TRBV28 to TRBJ2-2; possibly TRBD2 for D (6 bases). Per germline, CDR1 MDHEN and CDR2 SYDVKM. V lost 6 bases and J lost 5, with 16 bases in between. The CDR3 has 15 residues.

This CDR3 reads CASSPVGQGESPLHF. The CDR3 nucleotides are TGTGCCAGCAGCCCCGTGGGACAGGGGGAATCACCCCTCCACTTT. This sequence joins TRBV5-4 and TRBJ1-6, with 11 bases aligning to TRBD1. This CDR3 is built from 15 residues. V was pared by 4 bases and J by 10 bases, with 7 bases of the junction left unmatched. Germline V lookup: CDR1 SGHNT, CDR2 YYREEE (reference sequence).

The chain employs TRBV7-9 and TRBJ2-5; 8 bases agree with TRBD1. Germline V gives CDR1 SEHNR, CDR2 FQNEAQ (reference sequence). The CDR3 contains 13 residues. The V segment lost 5 bases and the J segment 5 bases; nucleotides outside the gene matches: 4. The CDR3 region is CASSRTGLETQYF. The CDR3 DNA reads as TGTGCCAGCAGCAGGACAGGGTTGGAGACCCAGTACTTC.

This rearrangement joins TRBV2 to TRBJ2-4; unclear D gene. Germline CDR1 SNHLY, CDR2 FYNNEI. The V and J ends lost 1 base and 0 bases respectively, with 10 bases between them. This CDR3 region has 16 residues. In nucleotides, the CDR3 is TGTGCCAGCAGTGAAGAACAAACGTTAGCCAAAAACATTCAGTACTTC. Its translation: CASSEEQTLAKNIQYF. The full variable domain, with the rest looked up from reference TRBV2 and TRBJ2-4, is EPEVTQTPSHQVTQMGQEVILRCVPISNHLYFYWYRQILGQKVEFLVSFYNNEISEKSEIFDDQFSVERPDGSNFTLKIRSTKLEDSAMYFCASSEEQTLAKNIQYFGAGTRLSVL.

The rearrangement uses TRBV28 and TRBJ1-2, with D possibly being TRBD1 (6 bases). CDR1 and CDR2 from the germline V gene are MDHEN and SYDVKM. The length of the CDR3 is 15 residues. The ends were cut back, 1 base at V and 0 bases at J, with 9 bases in the middle. The CDR3 is CASSLLAGANYGYTF. In DNA, the CDR3 is TGTGCCAGCAGTTTATTGGCAGGGGCTAACTATGGCTACACCTTC.

This clone was recorded only once. The chain uses TRBV2 and TRBJ2-4, with D hard to call. Trimming cost V 3 bases and J 0 bases, with 6 bases left between them. CDR3 length: 14 residues. Germline values: CDR1 SNHLY, CDR2 FYNNEI. The CDR3 here is CASSESSAKNIQYF. CDR3 DNA sequence: TGTGCCAGCAGTGAGTCATCAGCCAAAAACATTCAGTACTTC.

Note on this clone: Other DNA sequences of this sample code for an identical CDR3. The chain couples TRBV5-1 to TRBJ2-1; D ambiguous. CDR1 and CDR2 (germline): SGHRS, YFSETQ. The CDR3 spans 15 residues. The V end was cut by 0 bases, the J end by 1 base, with 8 bases between. CDR3 residues: CASSLDGPSYNEQFF. Here the CDR3 DNA reads TGCGCCAGCAGCTTGGACGGCCCGTCCTACAATGAGCAGTTCTTC.

The chain is built from TRBV5-1 and TRBJ2-7, with D unclear. Trimming took off 0 bases at V and 4 bases at J, with 11 bases between the two ends. The CDR3 runs 14 residues. Per the germline V gene, CDR1 is SGHRS and CDR2 is YFSETQ. The CDR3: CASSLGSDGYEQYF. Written as DNA, the CDR3 is TGCGCCAGCAGCTTGGGATCTGATGGATACGAGCAGTACTTC.

The genes are TRBV10-1 and TRBJ1-2; D gene ambiguous. This CDR3 is 14 amino acids long. CDR1 is WNHNN, CDR2 SYGVQD, per germline (reference sequence). The V and J ends lost 6 bases and 2 bases respectively, with 13 bases between them. CDR3 sequence: CASREKGGNYGYTF. For the CDR3, the DNA is TGCGCCAGCAGGGAGAAGGGTGGGAACTATGGCTACACCTTC.

This clone was recorded a few times. This sequence joins TRBV18 and TRBJ2-1; 9 nucleotides line up with TRBD2. The CDR3 extends over 15 amino acids. Per germline, CDR1 KGHSH and CDR2 LQKENI. V was pared by 2 bases and J by 5 bases, with 4 bases of the junction left unmatched. The CDR3 DNA sequence: TGTGCCAGCTCACCAGGGCTAGCGGGGAACAATGAGCAGTTCTTC. This gives the protein CASSPGLAGNNEQFF.

The V and J genes are TRBV6-1 and TRBJ2-5; D uncertain. There are 12 residues in the CDR3. The germline V and J ends were trimmed by 4 bases and 11 bases, with 14 bases remaining between them. CDR1 MNHNS and CDR2 SASEGT come from the germline V gene. The CDR3, as DNA: TGTGCCAGCAGTGTCCGGGCTGGTACACAGTACTTC. Its protein is CASSVRAGTQYF.